The sequence of this T cell receptor (beta chain) was determined in a study of early T cells in non-severe SARS-CoV-2 infection. This clonotype occurred many times. Per germline, CDR1 DFQATT and CDR2 SNEGSKA (reference sequence). The CDR3 covers 12 residues. V lost 5 bases, J lost 4 bases, and 11 bases lay in between. Individual cDNA molecules carried attached unique molecular identifiers. In TCRdb, the 5' RACE reads were re-called with MiXCR into one record per CDR3 protein. In the table there are roughly 52,000 distinct CDR3 sequences, under 7% of which are singletons. The sample here was whole blood, taken at baseline. The genes are TRBV20-1 and TRBJ1-1; a weak D match, TRBD1 (5 bases). The TCR comes from an adult who was a healthcare worker with PCR-confirmed SARS-CoV-2 infection or an uninfected control (not recorded which). The CDR3 spells CSAGRDATEAFF. CDR3 in DNA: TGCAGTGCTGGCAGGGATGCCACTGAAGCTTTCTTT.